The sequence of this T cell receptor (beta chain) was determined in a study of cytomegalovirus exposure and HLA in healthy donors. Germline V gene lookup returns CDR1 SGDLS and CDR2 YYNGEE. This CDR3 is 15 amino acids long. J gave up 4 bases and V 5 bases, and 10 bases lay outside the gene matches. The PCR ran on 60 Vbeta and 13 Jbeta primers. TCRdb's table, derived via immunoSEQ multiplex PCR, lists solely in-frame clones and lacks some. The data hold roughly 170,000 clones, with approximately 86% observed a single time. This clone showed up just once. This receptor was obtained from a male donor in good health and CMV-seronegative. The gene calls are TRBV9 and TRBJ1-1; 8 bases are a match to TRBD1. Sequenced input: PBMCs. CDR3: CASSASATGGTEAFF. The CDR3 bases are TGTGCCAGCAGTGCATCGGCAACAGGGGGCACTGAAGCTTTCTTT.